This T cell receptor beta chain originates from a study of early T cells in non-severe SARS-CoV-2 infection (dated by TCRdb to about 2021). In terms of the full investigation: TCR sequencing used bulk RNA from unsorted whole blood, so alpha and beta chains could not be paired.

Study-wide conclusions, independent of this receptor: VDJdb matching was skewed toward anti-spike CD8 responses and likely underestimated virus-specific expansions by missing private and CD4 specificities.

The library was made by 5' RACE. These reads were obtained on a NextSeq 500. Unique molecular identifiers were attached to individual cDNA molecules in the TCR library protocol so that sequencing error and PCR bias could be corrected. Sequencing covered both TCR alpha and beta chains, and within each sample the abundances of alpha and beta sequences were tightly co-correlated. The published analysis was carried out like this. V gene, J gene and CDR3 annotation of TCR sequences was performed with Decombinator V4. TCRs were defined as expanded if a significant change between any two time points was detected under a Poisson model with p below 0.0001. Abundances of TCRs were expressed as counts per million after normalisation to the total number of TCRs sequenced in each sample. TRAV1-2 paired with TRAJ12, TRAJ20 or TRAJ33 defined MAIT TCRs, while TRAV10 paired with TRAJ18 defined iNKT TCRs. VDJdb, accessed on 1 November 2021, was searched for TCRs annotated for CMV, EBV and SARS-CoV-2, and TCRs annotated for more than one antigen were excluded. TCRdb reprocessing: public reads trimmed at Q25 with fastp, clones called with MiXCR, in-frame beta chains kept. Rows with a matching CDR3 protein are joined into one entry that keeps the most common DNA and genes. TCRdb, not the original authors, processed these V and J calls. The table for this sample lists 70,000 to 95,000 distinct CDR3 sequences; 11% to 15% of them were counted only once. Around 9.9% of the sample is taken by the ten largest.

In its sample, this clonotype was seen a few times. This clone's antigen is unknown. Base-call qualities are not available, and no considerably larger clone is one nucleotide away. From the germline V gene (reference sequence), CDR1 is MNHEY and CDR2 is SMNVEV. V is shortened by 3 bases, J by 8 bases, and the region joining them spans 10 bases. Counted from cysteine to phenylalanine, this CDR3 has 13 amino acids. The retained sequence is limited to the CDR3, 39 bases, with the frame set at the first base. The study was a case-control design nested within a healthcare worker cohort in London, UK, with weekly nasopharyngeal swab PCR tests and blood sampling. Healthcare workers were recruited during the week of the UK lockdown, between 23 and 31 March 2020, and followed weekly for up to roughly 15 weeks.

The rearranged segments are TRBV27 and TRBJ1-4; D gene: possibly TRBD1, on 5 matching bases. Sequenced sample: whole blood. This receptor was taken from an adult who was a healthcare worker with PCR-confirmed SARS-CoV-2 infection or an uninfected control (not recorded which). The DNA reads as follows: TGTGCCAGCAGTTTTCAGGCAGGGGAAAAACTGTTTTTT. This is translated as CASSFQAGEKLFF. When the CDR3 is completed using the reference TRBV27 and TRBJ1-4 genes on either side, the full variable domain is EAQVTQNPRYLITVTGKKLTVTCSQNMNHEYMSWYRQDPGLGLRQIYYSMNVEVTDKGDVPEGYKVSRKEKRNFPLILESPSPNQTSLYFCASSFQAGEKLFFGSGTQLSVL.